This T cell receptor (beta chain) was captured by sequencing in a study of cytomegalovirus exposure and HLA in healthy donors. Study details: T cells numbering around 180 million yielded around 120 million unique TCR beta sequences in an earlier analysis.

A multiplex PCR was run with 60 Vbeta primers and 13 Jbeta primers. Assay used: immunoSEQ multiplex PCR; TCRdb lists only in-frame clones, some missing. Of 250,000 to 300,000 clones in the sample, approximately 91% were seen once. Input material: PBMCs. This receptor was identified in a girl between 2 and 10 years old in good health and CMV-seronegative.

CDR3 residues: CSILGGRAGANVLTF. CDR3 coding DNA: TGCAGTATACTAGGGGGCAGAGCTGGGGCCAACGTCCTGACTTTC. The gene calls are TRBV29-1 and TRBJ2-6, with TRBD1 identical over 7 bases. The CDR3 spans 15 residues. Germline V gene data show CDR1 as SQVTM and CDR2 as ANQGSEA.